The 19 T cell receptor beta chains below all came from one sample that was sequenced in a study of PD-1 blockade in classical Hodgkin lymphoma. Following autologous stem cell transplantation, relapse occurred in every patient, and exposure to brentuximab vedotin varied. Libraries were prepared by immunoSEQ multiplex PCR; TCRdb keeps only in-frame clonotypes and omits some of them. Among 30,000 or so clones listed, 80% to 90% were seen once. This specimen was peripheral blood mononuclear cells (PBMCs), taken at baseline. Source of these receptors: a human donor with classical Hodgkin lymphoma.

The gene calls are TRBV28 and TRBJ2-5; TRBD2 might be the D (6 bases). The CDR3 is 14 residues long. CDR1 and CDR2 from the germline V gene are MDHEN and SYDVKM. V was pared by 7 bases and J by 4 bases, with 16 bases between. CDR3 sequence: CASTAEGKGETQYF. DNA of the CDR3: TGTGCCAGCACCGCGGAGGGTAAAGGAGAGACCCAGTACTTC.

The rearrangement joins TRBV5-1 to TRBJ1-2, with 11 positions matching TRBD1. The V segment lost 3 bases and the J segment 4 bases; nucleotides outside the gene matches: 5. CDR1 and CDR2 from the germline V gene are SGHRS and YFSETQ. The CDR3 is made up of 15 amino acids. CDR3 in DNA: TGCGCCAGCAGCTCTGGACAGGGGGCTTTCTATGGCTACACCTTC. Encoded protein: CASSSGQGAFYGYTF.

This clone has more than one count but fewer than ten. The J gene is TRBJ1-1, the V gene TRBV6-6, with 7 bases fitting TRBD1. The CDR3 loop spans 13 amino acids. CDR1 and CDR2 from the germline V gene are MNHNY and SVGAGI (reference sequence). Trimming removed 2 bases from V and 3 bases from J; junction bases left unmatched: 0. The CDR3: CASSYGQDTEAFF. The CDR3 region has the DNA TGTGCCAGCAGTTACGGACAGGACACTGAAGCTTTCTTT.

This chain connects TRBV19 to TRBJ1-5; TRBD1 agrees at 9 bases. Germline V gene lookup returns CDR1 LNHDA and CDR2 SQIVND (reference sequence). CDR3 length: 17 residues. The V segment lost 6 bases and the J segment 2 bases; nucleotides outside the gene matches: 11. Here the CDR3 reads CASSKDRGRLGNQPQHF. The DNA for the CDR3 is TGTGCCAGTAGCAAGGACAGGGGAAGATTGGGCAATCAGCCCCAGCATTTT.

This rearrangement joins TRBV5-1 to TRBJ1-3; D possibly corresponds to TRBD1 (5 bases). This CDR3 comprises 16 residues. V dropped 0 bases and J dropped 4 bases, with 14 bases sitting between them. Germline assignment: CDR1 SGHRS and CDR2 YFSETQ. CDR3 bases: TGCGCCAGCAGCTTGGCGGGGCCAGGGCACGGAAACACCATATATTTT. Encoded protein: CASSLAGPGHGNTIYF. The whole variable domain, filled in from reference TRBV5-1 and TRBJ1-3, reads KAGVTQTPRYLIKTRGQQVTLSCSPISGHRSVSWYQQTPGQGLQFLFEYFSETQRNKGNFPGRFSGRQFSNSRSEMNVSTLELGDSALYLCASSLAGPGHGNTIYFGEGSWLTVV.

The chain carries TRBV11-2 and TRBJ2-1, with D possibly TRBD1 on 6 matching bases. Germline V gene lookup returns CDR1 SGHAT and CDR2 FQNNGV. The V gene lost 5 bases and the J gene lost 3 bases, with 11 bases spanning the gap. This CDR3 has 14 residues. The CDR3: CASSRDRLYNEQFF. The CDR3 coding sequence is TGTGCCAGCAGCCGCGACAGGCTCTACAATGAGCAGTTCTTC.

J is TRBJ2-5 and V is TRBV5-1; possibly TRBD1 for D (6 bases). This CDR3 is built from 14 residues. Per the germline V gene, CDR1 is SGHRS and CDR2 is YFSETQ. V gave up 4 bases and J gave up 5 bases, with 15 bases separating them. The CDR3 bases are TGCGCCAGCAGCCCGATAAGGGGGTGGGAGACCCAGTACTTC. Its protein is CASSPIRGWETQYF.

In its sample, this clone was seen once. V and J are TRBV6-5 and TRBJ1-3; a possible D gene is TRBD1 (6 bases). Germline loops: CDR1 MNHEY, CDR2 SVGAGI. V was trimmed by 2 bases and J by 2 bases, leaving 7 bases between them. CDR3 length equals 14 residues. CDR3 nucleotide sequence: TGTGCCAGCAGTTACACAGGGACTGGAAACACCATATATTTT. Translation: CASSYTGTGNTIYF.

V usage is TRBV6-4 and J usage is TRBJ1-2; no reliable D call. The V gene lost 5 bases and the J gene lost 2 bases, with 6 bases spanning the gap. The germline V gene has CDR1 MRHNA and CDR2 SNTAGT. CDR3 size: 12 residues. CDR3 residues: CASSFRNYGYTF. In DNA form, the CDR3 reads TGTGCCAGCAGTTTTAGAAACTATGGCTACACCTTC.

This clone was counted between two and nine times. V usage is TRBV9 and J usage is TRBJ1-3; D gene uncertain. Between the trimmed V and J ends, which lost 0 bases and 3 bases, there was a span of 7 bases. The CDR3 runs 14 residues. The germline V gene encodes CDR1 SGDLS and CDR2 YYNGEE. The CDR3 reads CASSVASNGNTIYF. As DNA, the CDR3 is TGTGCCAGCAGCGTAGCGTCTAATGGAAACACCATATATTTT. Full variable domain (outside the CDR3, taken from reference TRBV9 and TRBJ1-3): DSGVTQTPKHLITATGQRVTLRCSPRSGDLSVYWYQQSLDQGLQFLIQYYNGEERAKGNILERFSAQQFPDLHSELNLSSLELGDSALYFCASSVASNGNTIYFGEGSWLTVV.

The genes are TRBV20-1 and TRBJ2-1, with D perhaps matching TRBD1 (6 bases). The V end lost 7 bases, the J end lost 12 bases, and 13 bases lay between the germline ends. This CDR3 has 10 residues. Germline V CDR1 and CDR2: DFQATT, SNEGSKA (reference sequence). The CDR3 loop reads CSVAGRGQFF. DNA for the CDR3: TGCAGTGTTGCGGGCAGGGGGCAGTTCTTC.

The chain combines TRBV29-1 with TRBJ2-3; D is unclear. V was shortened by 4 bases and J by 5 bases, with 19 bases between the two germline ends. Per germline, CDR1 SQVTM and CDR2 ANQGSEA. The CDR3 runs 15 residues. CDR3 nucleotides: TGCAGCGTTGGGCCGGACCGATGGTCCAGAGATACGCAGTATTTT. Translated: CSVGPDRWSRDTQYF.

The chain links TRBV7-2 to TRBJ1-5, with unresolved D. Germline CDR1 SGHTA, CDR2 FQGNSA. Trimming left V 1 base short and J 6 bases short, with 16 bases between. The CDR3 has 16 amino acids. The CDR3 nucleotides are TGTGCCAGCAGCTTAGTTAGCGGCAGGTCGGGTCAGCCCCAGCATTTT. Translation gives CASSLVSGRSGQPQHF. The full variable domain, with the rest looked up from reference TRBV7-2 and TRBJ1-5, is GAGVSQSPSNKVTEKGKDVELRCDPISGHTALYWYRQSLGQGLEFLIYFQGNSAPDKSGLPSDRFSAERTGGSVSTLTIQRTQQEDSAVYLCASSLVSGRSGQPQHFGDGTRLSIL.

The rearrangement links TRBV21-1 to TRBJ2-7; the DNA was not used to check the table's D call, TRBD1. TRBV21-1 is marked as a pseudogene. The CDR3 has 16 amino acids. CDR3 sequence reads: CASSKALGQLNYEQYF. CDR3 in DNA: TGTGCCAGCAGCAAAGCGCTGGGACAGCTGAACTACGAGCAGTACTTC.

The rearrangement joins TRBV5-1 to TRBJ1-1, with D perhaps TRBD1 (5 bases). Germline V CDR1 and CDR2: SGHRS, YFSETQ. V lost 0 bases and J lost 6, with 12 bases in between. The CDR3 has 14 amino acids. CDR3 residues: CASSLVGGDSEAFF. As DNA, the CDR3 is TGCGCCAGCAGCTTGGTCGGGGGTGACTCTGAAGCTTTCTTT. The complete variable domain, with remaining parts taken from reference TRBV5-1 and TRBJ1-1, reads KAGVTQTPRYLIKTRGQQVTLSCSPISGHRSVSWYQQTPGQGLQFLFEYFSETQRNKGNFPGRFSGRQFSNSRSEMNVSTLELGDSALYLCASSLVGGDSEAFFGQGTRLTVV.

Only one count was recorded for this clone. The chain carries TRBV19 and TRBJ2-7, with D perhaps matching TRBD1 or TRBD2 (6 bases each). Germline V gene sequence: CDR1 LNHDA, CDR2 SQIVND (reference sequence). The CDR3 extends over 15 amino acids. V was cut by 3 bases and J by 3 bases, with 15 bases left in between. The CDR3 nucleotides are TGTGCCAGTAGTATTTGGGGGGCGGAAGGCTACGAGCAGTACTTC. Encoded protein: CASSIWGAEGYEQYF.

The chain employs TRBV29-1 and TRBJ1-3; the match to TRBD1 covers 9 bases. V trimming: 4 bases; J trimming: 10 bases; junction bases outside the gene matches: 11. The germline gives CDR1 SQVTM, CDR2 ANQGSEA. There are 14 residues in the CDR3. The CDR3 DNA reads TGCAGCGTTGTTCCGGGACAGGGATTGGAGACCATATATTTT. As protein: CSVVPGQGLETIYF.

This clone was recorded only once. The genes are TRBV6-6 and TRBJ2-2; unclear D gene. This CDR3 has 13 amino acids. Trimming left V 3 bases short and J 4 bases short, with 6 bases between. Germline V CDR1 and CDR2: MNHNY, SVGAGI (reference sequence). CDR3: CASSYGVTGELFF. The DNA for the CDR3 is TGTGCCAGCAGTTATGGAGTCACCGGGGAGCTGTTTTTT.

The V gene is TRBV7-9, the J gene TRBJ1-1, with D tentatively TRBD1 (5 bases). The CDR3 totals 14 residues. Trimming took off 7 bases at V and 1 base at J, with 13 bases between the two ends. Germline CDR1 is SEHNR and CDR2 is FQNEAQ (reference sequence). CDR3 residues: CASTIRGENTEAFF. The DNA of the CDR3 is TGTGCCAGCACCATACGAGGGGAGAACACTGAAGCTTTCTTT. The full variable domain, with the rest looked up from reference TRBV7-9 and TRBJ1-1, is DTGVSQNPRHKITKRGQNVTFRCDPISEHNRLYWYRQTLGQGPEFLTYFQNEAQLEKSRLLSDRFSAERPKGSFSTLEIQRTEQGDSAMYLCASTIRGENTEAFFGQGTRLTVV.